This T cell receptor (beta chain) originates from a study of blood T cells in healthy people across ages. Per the germline V gene, CDR1 is SQVTM and CDR2 is ANQGSEA. This CDR3 has 13 residues. V lost 5 bases and J 5 bases, leaving 15 bases between the germline ends. General study points: In the absence of known donor CMV status, changes in expanded clonotypes were possibly confounded.

Sample-barcoded 5' priming and a J-beta primer mix drove a second PCR of roughly 6 to 12 cycles. Researchers report that each sample yielded at least 2.5 million CDR3-containing paired-end reads. TCRdb ran MiXCR on the 5' RACE reads and lists one entry per CDR3 protein. This table holds roughly 1,700,000 distinct CDR3 sequences, 28% found once. This clonotype has a handful of counts. Antigen: not known. The sequenced sample was blood. The V and J genes are TRBV29-1 and TRBJ1-1; D gene ambiguous. The receptor's source is a young woman in good health. Here the CDR3 DNA reads TGCAGCGTTCTAGCGACGGGAAGGACTGAAGCTTTCTTT. Protein sequence: CSVLATGRTEAFF.